The clone carrying this T cell receptor beta chain has more than one count but fewer than ten. The sample belongs to a study of T cells in Graves' hyperthyroidism and ophthalmopathy. The CDR3 contains 16 residues. Trimming pared 5 bases from V and 0 bases from J, leaving 17 bases between. CDR1 is LNHDA and CDR2 is SQIVND in the germline V gene (reference sequence). The CDR3 regions of TCR beta were amplified from RNA transcripts. First-round RT-PCR targeting the TCR CDR3 was performed with the HTBI primer set. TCRdb itself ran the multiplex PCR reads through MiXCR, one entry per CDR3 protein. The table lists around 600,000 distinct CDR3 sequences, about 14% of them singletons.

Source material: blood. The TCR was taken from a woman between 50 and 59 years old with Graves' ophthalmopathy. The V gene is TRBV19, the J gene TRBJ2-7; D is unresolved. The CDR3 reads CASSSVGQPSSYEQYF. DNA for the CDR3: TGTGCCAGTAGTTCGGTGGGCCAGCCATCCTCCTACGAGCAGTACTTC.